Listed here is a single TCR beta chain. These data belong to a study of T cell responses to AZD1222 COVID-19 vaccine. Measured with immunoSEQ multiplex PCR; TCRdb has only the in-frame clones, and not every one. The sample holds about 110,000 clones, approximately 89% seen once. This sequence was found in an adult in good health. Here the sequenced sample was peripheral blood, taken on day 0 of AZD1222 vaccination.

The CDR3 loop reads CASSPKGQGLYGYTF. In DNA form, the CDR3 reads TGTGCCAGCAGCCCTAAGGGTCAGGGGCTGTATGGCTACACCTTC. This chain joins TRBV7-9 and TRBJ1-2, with D possibly TRBD1 on 6 matching bases. V lost 5 bases, J lost 5 bases, and 18 bases lay in between. Germline V gene data show CDR1 as SEHNR and CDR2 as FQNEAQ (reference sequence). The CDR3 consists of 15 residues. Filled out from reference TRBV7-9 and TRBJ1-2, the complete variable domain reads DTGVSQNPRHKITKRGQNVTFRCDPISEHNRLYWYRQTLGQGPEFLTYFQNEAQLEKSRLLSDRFSAERPKGSFSTLEIQRTEQGDSAMYLCASSPKGQGLYGYTFGSGTRLTVV.